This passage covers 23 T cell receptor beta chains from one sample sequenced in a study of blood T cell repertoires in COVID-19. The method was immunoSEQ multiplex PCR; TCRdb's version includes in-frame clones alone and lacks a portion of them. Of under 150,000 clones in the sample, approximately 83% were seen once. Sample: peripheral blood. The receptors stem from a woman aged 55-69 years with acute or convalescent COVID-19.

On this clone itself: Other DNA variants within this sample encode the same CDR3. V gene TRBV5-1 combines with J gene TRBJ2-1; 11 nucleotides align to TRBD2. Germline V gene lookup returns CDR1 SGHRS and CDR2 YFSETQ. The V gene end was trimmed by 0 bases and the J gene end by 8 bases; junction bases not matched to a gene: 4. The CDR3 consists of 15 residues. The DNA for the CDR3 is TGCGCCAGCAGCTTGGTAGCGGGAGGGCCCGATGAGCAGTTCTTC. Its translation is CASSLVAGGPDEQFF.

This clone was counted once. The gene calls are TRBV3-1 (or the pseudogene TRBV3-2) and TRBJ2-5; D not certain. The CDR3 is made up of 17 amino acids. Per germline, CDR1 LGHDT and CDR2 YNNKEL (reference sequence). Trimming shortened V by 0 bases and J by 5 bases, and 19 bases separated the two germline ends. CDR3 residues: CASSQDGLALSAETQYF. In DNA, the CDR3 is TGTGCCAGCAGCCAAGACGGGTTGGCGCTAAGCGCGGAGACCCAGTACTTC.

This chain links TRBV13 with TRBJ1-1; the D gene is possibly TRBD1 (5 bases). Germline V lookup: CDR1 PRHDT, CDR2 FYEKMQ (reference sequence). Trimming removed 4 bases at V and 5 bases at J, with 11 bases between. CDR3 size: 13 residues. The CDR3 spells CASSSWGETEAFF. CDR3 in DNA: TGTGCCAGCAGCTCTTGGGGGGAAACTGAAGCTTTCTTT.

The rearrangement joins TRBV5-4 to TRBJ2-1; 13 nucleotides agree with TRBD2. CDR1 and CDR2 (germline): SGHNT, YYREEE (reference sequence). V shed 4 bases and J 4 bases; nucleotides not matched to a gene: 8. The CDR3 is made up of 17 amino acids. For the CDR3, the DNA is TGTGCCAGCAGCCCTGGGACTAGCGGGATTCTGTACAATGAGCAGTTCTTC. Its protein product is CASSPGTSGILYNEQFF.

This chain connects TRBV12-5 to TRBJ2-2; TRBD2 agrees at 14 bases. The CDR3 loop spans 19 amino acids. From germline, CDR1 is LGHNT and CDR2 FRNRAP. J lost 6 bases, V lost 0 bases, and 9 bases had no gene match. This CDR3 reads CASGLVLGLAGGGSGELFF. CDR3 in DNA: TGTGCTAGTGGTTTGGTACTAGGACTAGCGGGAGGAGGATCCGGGGAGCTGTTTTTT.

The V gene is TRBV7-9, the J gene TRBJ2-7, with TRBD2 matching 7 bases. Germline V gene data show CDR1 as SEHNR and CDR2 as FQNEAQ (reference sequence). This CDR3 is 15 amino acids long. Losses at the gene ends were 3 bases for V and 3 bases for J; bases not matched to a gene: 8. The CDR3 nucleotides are TGTGCCAGCAGCTTCGAGTCTAGCGGTGTCTACGAGCAGTACTTC. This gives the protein CASSFESSGVYEQYF.

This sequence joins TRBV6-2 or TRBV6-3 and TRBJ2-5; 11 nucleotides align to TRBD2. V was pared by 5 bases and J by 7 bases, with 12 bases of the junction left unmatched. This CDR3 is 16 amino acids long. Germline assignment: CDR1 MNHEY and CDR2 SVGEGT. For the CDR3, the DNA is TGTGCCAGCAGTCCCCCACTAGCGGGAGAATGGGGGACCCAGTACTTC. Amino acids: CASSPPLAGEWGTQYF.

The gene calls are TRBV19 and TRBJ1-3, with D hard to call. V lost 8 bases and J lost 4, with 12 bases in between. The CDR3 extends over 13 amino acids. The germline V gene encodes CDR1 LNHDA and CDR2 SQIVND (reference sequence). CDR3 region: CASGSTTGNTIYF. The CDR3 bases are TGTGCCAGTGGGAGTACGACAGGAAACACCATATATTTT. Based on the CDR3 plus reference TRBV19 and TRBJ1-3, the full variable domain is DGGITQSPKYLFRKEGQNVTLSCEQNLNHDAMYWYRQDPGQGLRLIYYSQIVNDFQKGDIAEGYSVSREKKESFPLTVTSAQKNPTAFYLCASGSTTGNTIYFGEGSWLTVV.

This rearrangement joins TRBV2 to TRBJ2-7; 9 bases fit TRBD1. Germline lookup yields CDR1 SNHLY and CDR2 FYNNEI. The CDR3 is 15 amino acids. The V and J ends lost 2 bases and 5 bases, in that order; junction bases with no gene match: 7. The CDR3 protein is CASSEFDRGVHEQYF. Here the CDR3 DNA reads TGTGCCAGCAGTGAATTTGACAGGGGGGTCCACGAGCAGTACTTC. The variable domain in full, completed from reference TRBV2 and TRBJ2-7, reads EPEVTQTPSHQVTQMGQEVILRCVPISNHLYFYWYRQILGQKVEFLVSFYNNEISEKSEIFDDQFSVERPDGSNFTLKIRSTKLEDSAMYFCASSEFDRGVHEQYFGPGTRLTVT.

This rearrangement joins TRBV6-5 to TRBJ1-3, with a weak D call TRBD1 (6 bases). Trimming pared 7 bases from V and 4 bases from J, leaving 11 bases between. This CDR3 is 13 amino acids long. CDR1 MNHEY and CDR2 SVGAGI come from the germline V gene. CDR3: CASTPGGGNTIYF. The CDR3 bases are TGTGCCAGCACCCCGGGGGGCGGAAACACCATATATTTT.

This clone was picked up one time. The CDR3 here is CAISEGLGRGEQFF. CDR3 sequence (DNA): TGTGCCATCAGTGAGGGACTAGGGCGAGGAGAGCAGTTCTTC. V and J are TRBV10-3 and TRBJ2-1, with 7 bases fitting TRBD2. This CDR3 is built from 14 residues. V lost 2 bases and J lost 10; bases outside the gene matches: 8. Germline V gene lookup returns CDR1 ENHRY and CDR2 SYGVKD.

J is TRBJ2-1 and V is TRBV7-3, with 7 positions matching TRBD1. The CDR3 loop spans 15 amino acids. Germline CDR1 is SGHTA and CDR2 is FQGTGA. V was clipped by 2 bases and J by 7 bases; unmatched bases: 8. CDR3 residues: CASSLANRGLNEQFF. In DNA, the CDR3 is TGTGCCAGCAGCTTAGCAAACAGGGGTTTAAATGAGCAGTTCTTC.

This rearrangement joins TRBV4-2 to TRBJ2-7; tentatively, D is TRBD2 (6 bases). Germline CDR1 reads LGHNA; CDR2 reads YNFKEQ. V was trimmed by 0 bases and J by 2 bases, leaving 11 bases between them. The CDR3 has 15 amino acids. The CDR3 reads CASSQDWAGPYEQYF. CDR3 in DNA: TGTGCCAGCAGCCAAGATTGGGCGGGGCCCTACGAGCAGTACTTC.

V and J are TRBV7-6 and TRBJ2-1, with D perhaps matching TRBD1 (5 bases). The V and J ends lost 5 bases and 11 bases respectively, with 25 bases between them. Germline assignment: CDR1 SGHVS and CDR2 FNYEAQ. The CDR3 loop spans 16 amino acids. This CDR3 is CASSPSLLQAAPKQFF. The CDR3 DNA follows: TGTGCCAGCAGCCCCTCCCTACTACAGGCCGCCCCAAAGCAGTTCTTC.

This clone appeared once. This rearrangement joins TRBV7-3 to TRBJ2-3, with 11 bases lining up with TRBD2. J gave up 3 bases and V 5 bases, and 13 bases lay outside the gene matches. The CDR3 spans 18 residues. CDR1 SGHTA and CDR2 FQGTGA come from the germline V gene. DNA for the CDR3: TGTGCCAGCAGCGTTAGCGGGAGGGCCGGCTTGATGACAGATACGCAGTATTTT. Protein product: CASSVSGRAGLMTDTQYF.

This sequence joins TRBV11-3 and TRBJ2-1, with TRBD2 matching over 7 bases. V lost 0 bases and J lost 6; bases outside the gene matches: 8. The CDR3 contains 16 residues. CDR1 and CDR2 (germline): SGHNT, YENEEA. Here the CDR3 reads CASSLEAGEPSNEQFF. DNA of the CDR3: TGTGCCAGCAGCTTAGAGGCGGGAGAGCCGAGCAATGAGCAGTTCTTC.

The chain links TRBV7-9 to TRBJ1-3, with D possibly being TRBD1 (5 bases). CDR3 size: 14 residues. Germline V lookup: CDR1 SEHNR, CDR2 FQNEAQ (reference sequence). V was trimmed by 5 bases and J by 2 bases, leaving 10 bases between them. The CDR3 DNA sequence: TGTGCCAGCAGCCAGCTAGGGGCTGGAAACACCATATATTTT. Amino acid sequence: CASSQLGAGNTIYF.

CDR3 in amino acids: CASSLGETQYF. CDR3 nucleotide sequence: TGTGCCAGCAGCCTCGGGGAGACCCAGTACTTC. The chain combines TRBV14 with TRBJ2-5; D call uncertain. Trimming shortened V by 4 bases and J by 5 bases, and 5 bases separated the two germline ends. The CDR3 has 11 residues. Germline-derived CDR1 and CDR2 are SGHDN and FVKESK. The full variable domain, rest sourced from reference TRBV14 and TRBJ2-5, is EAGVTQFPSHSVIEKGQTVTLRCDPISGHDNLYWYRRVMGKEIKFLLHFVKESKQDESGMPNNRFLAERTGGTYSTLKVQPAELEDSGVYFCASSLGETQYFGPGTRLLVL.

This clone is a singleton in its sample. The CDR3 nucleotides read TGTGCCAGCAGCTTACTTGGTCGGGGGTACAATGAGCAGTTCTTC. It translates to CASSLLGRGYNEQFF. The V gene is TRBV7-9, the J gene TRBJ2-1; D is perhaps TRBD2 (6 bases). The germline V and J ends were trimmed by 2 bases and 4 bases, with 12 bases remaining between them. The CDR3 runs to 15 residues. In germline, CDR1 is SEHNR, CDR2 FQNEAQ (reference sequence).

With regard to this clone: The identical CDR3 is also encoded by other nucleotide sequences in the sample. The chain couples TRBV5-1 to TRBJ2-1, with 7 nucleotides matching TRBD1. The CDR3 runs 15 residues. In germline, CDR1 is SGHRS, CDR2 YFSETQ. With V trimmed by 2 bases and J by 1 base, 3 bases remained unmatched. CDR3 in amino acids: CASSLSGGSYNEQFF. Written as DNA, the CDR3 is TGCGCCAGCAGCTTATCAGGGGGTTCCTACAATGAGCAGTTCTTC.

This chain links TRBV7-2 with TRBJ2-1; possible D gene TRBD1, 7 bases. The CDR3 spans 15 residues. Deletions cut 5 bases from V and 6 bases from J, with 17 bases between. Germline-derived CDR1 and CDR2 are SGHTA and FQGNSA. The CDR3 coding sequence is TGTGCCAGCAGCCCCCAGGGGGGTATGTTCAATGAGCAGTTCTTC. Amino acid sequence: CASSPQGGMFNEQFF.

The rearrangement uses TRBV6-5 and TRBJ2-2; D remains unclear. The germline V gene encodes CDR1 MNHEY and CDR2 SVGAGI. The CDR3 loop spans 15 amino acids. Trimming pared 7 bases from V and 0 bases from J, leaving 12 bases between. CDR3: CASILRSTNTGELFF. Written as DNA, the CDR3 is TGTGCCAGCATCCTCAGGTCAACGAACACCGGGGAGCTGTTTTTT.

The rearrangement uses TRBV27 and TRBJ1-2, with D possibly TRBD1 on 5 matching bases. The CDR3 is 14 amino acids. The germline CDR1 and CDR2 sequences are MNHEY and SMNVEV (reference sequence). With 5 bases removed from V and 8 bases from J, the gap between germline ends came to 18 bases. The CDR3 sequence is CASSPLPDRSGYTF. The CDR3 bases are TGTGCCAGCAGTCCACTCCCCGACAGAAGCGGCTACACCTTC.